This TCR beta chain was recorded in a study of Graves' ophthalmopathy and Graves' hyperthyroidism. Trimming took off 3 bases at V and 9 bases at J, with 14 bases between the two ends. Germline-derived CDR1 and CDR2 are MGHDK and SYGVNS. The CDR3 is 13 amino acids. Moderate-to-severe activity, CAS at least 3, NOSPECS at least 4 and duration under 3 months characterized donors with ophthalmopathy. Amplification targeted the TCR beta CDR3 regions, with RNA transcripts as the source material. HTBI primers served in a first-round RT-PCR, which a second-round multiplex PCR followed. TCRdb processed the multiplex PCR reads anew with MiXCR; each CDR3 protein has one entry. Among about 740,000 distinct CDR3 sequences listed, around 40% were seen once.

The sample taken for sequencing was peripheral blood. J is TRBJ1-2 and V is TRBV25-1; unclear D gene. The receptor was derived from an adult man with Graves' ophthalmopathy. CDR3 sequence: CASSDSAGPSYTF. Written as DNA, the CDR3 is TGTGCCAGCAGTGATAGTGCCGGGCCTAGCTACACCTTC.